The source of this T cell receptor beta chain is a study of T cell repertoires in cytomegalovirus infection. Study-wide context: In the study, CMV epitopes included recently identified HLA-C-restricted and well-studied HLA-B-restricted ones. A matching HLA type, together with CMV infection, was signaled by public TCR beta signatures. Study results and limitations: The study found HLA-C-restricted CMV-specific TCR beta clonotypes dominating the ex vivo response. Summed frequency of public TCR beta families distinguished CMV carriers with the relevant HLA.

This CDR3 region has 12 residues. Germline CDR1 and CDR2: SEHNR and FQNEAQ (reference sequence). Remarks on this clonotype: Its antigen is unidentified. The junction departs from the called germline gene at one end, perhaps through a read error.

One entry per CDR3 protein results from TCRdb running MiXCR on the reads. The sample has about 900,000 distinct CDR3 sequences; 30% to 40% are singletons. The V gene is TRBV7-9, the J gene TRBJ1-4; D remains ambiguous. The sample was cultured CD8+ T cells from PBMCs, taken from culture after CMV antigen stimulation. This receptor was identified in a human donor in good health (CMV status not recorded). Some clones in this sample may be carry-over from other donors' samples. The CDR3 DNA reads as TGTGTCAGCAGCTTAGGAAGCGTAAAACTGTTTTTT. It codes for CVSSLGSVKLFF.